The 14 T cell receptor beta chains below were found in one sample sequenced in a study. TCRdb re-analysed the reads in MiXCR, keeping a single row per CDR3 protein. The sample carries nearly 15,000 distinct CDR3 sequences, around 32% recorded once. Sequencing used blood. These receptors originate from a human donor.

V and J are TRBV30 and TRBJ2-3; 7 bases line up with TRBD1. V shed 2 bases, J shed 3 bases, and the junction held 11 bases outside the gene matches. Germline lookup yields CDR1 GTSNPN and CDR2 SVGIG (reference sequence). The length of the CDR3 is 16 residues. The CDR3 bases are TGTGCCTGGAGTCGGGACAGCCCCCTTGGAACAGATACGCAGTATTTT. It is translated as CAWSRDSPLGTDTQYF.

This clonotype was detected only a few times. V usage is TRBV7-3 and J usage is TRBJ2-1, with D maybe TRBD2 (6 bases). V was cut by 5 bases and J by 5 bases, with 19 bases left in between. CDR1 is SGHTA and CDR2 is FQGTGA in the germline V gene. This CDR3 has 16 residues. The CDR3 region is CASSPSPASVHNEQFF. CDR3 DNA: TGTGCCAGCAGCCCCTCCCCCGCTAGCGTACACAATGAGCAGTTCTTC.

The CDR3 DNA is TGCGCCAGCAGCCTAGACAGGGTCTCTGGAAACACCATATATTTT. Amino acid sequence: CASSLDRVSGNTIYF. The J gene is TRBJ1-3, the V gene TRBV4-3; 7 bases fit TRBD1. CDR1 LGHNA and CDR2 YSLEER come from the germline V gene. Trimming took 4 bases from V and 0 from J; bases not matched to a gene: 3. The CDR3 is 15 residues long.

V usage is TRBV20-1 and J usage is TRBJ1-5; D remains unclear. The CDR3 contains 14 residues. CDR1 is DFQATT, CDR2 SNEGSKA, per germline (reference sequence). With 2 bases removed from V and 11 bases from J, the gap between germline ends came to 19 bases. Here the CDR3 reads CSARLAGEWETQHF. In DNA form, the CDR3 reads TGCAGTGCTAGACTAGCGGGAGAGTGGGAGACCCAGCATTTT.

This clonotype has ten or more counts. The chain links TRBV5-1 to TRBJ2-1; D perhaps matches TRBD2 (5 bases). Trimming stripped 1 base from V and 3 bases from J, with 26 bases between. Germline V CDR1 and CDR2: SGHRS, YFSETQ. This CDR3 is built from 20 residues. Here the CDR3 DNA reads TGCGCCAGCAGCTTGAAATCAGCCTCCCGAGGGCGGACGTACTACAATGAGCAGTTCTTC. It yields the protein CASSLKSASRGRTYYNEQFF.

By share of the sample, this clonotype is medium-sized. The V gene is TRBV14, the J gene TRBJ1-2, with D tentatively TRBD1 (5 bases). V was pared by 4 bases and J by 6 bases, with 12 bases between. This CDR3 spans 13 amino acids. Germline values: CDR1 SGHDN, CDR2 FVKESK. CDR3 loop: CASSPMDKDGYTF. For the CDR3, the DNA is TGTGCCAGCAGCCCCATGGACAAGGATGGCTACACCTTC.

V usage is TRBV4-3 and J usage is TRBJ2-5; 7 nucleotides match TRBD1. The V gene's germline CDR1 is LGHNA and CDR2 YSLEER. The CDR3 spans 16 residues. The V and J ends lost 0 bases and 4 bases, in that order; junction bases with no gene match: 8. CDR3 sequence: CASSQEGTVGGETQYF. In DNA, the CDR3 is TGCGCCAGCAGCCAAGAGGGGACAGTTGGAGGAGAGACCCAGTACTTC.

This clonotype was seen at least ten times. This chain connects TRBV14 to TRBJ2-1; 10 bases match TRBD2. J lost 6 bases, V lost 3 bases, and 8 bases had no gene match. The germline CDR1 and CDR2 sequences are SGHDN and FVKESK. The CDR3 is 16 amino acids. Here the CDR3 reads CASSHLGLAGVNEQFF. The CDR3 region has the DNA TGTGCCAGCAGCCACTTAGGGCTAGCGGGAGTCAATGAGCAGTTCTTC.

The gene calls are TRBV30 and TRBJ2-1; no clear D gene. CDR1 is GTSNPN and CDR2 is SVGIG in the germline V gene (reference sequence). The CDR3 runs 12 residues. The V end was cut by 5 bases, the J end by 4 bases, with 9 bases between. This CDR3 reads CAWVRSYNEQFF. Here the CDR3 DNA reads TGTGCCTGGGTGAGGAGTTACAATGAGCAGTTCTTC. The full variable domain, its missing parts supplied by reference TRBV30 and TRBJ2-1, is SQTIHQWPATLVQPVGSPLSLECTVEGTSNPNLYWYRQAAGRGLQLLFYSVGIGQISSEVPQNLSASRPQDRQFILSSKKLLLSDSGFYLCAWVRSYNEQFFGPGTRLTVL.

This clonotype was recorded many times. The chain has TRBV18 and TRBJ1-5; 8 positions agree with TRBD1. V trimming: 4 bases; J trimming: 1 base; junction bases outside the gene matches: 6. The germline V gene encodes CDR1 KGHSH and CDR2 LQKENI. CDR3 length equals 16 residues. CDR3 DNA sequence: TGTGCCAGCTCACGAACAGGGGGAGGGAGCAATCAGCCCCAGCATTTT. Its translation is CASSRTGGGSNQPQHF.

Of note for this clonotype: Since no conserved phenylalanine or tryptophan closes the CDR3, a read error is the likely cause. This chain connects TRBV28 to TRBJ2-5; D perhaps matches TRBD1 (5 bases). Germline V CDR1 and CDR2: MDHEN, SYDVKM. V gave up 5 bases and J gave up 4 bases, with 14 bases separating them. CDR3 size: 14 residues. CDR3 residues: CASSEQETGETQYL. The DNA for the CDR3 is TGTGCCAGCAGTGAACAGGAGACGGGAGAGACCCAGTACTTA.

At least ten counts were recorded for this clonotype. The J gene is TRBJ2-5, the V gene TRBV12-3 or TRBV12-4; possibly TRBD1 or TRBD2 for D (5 bases each). The ends were cut back, 2 bases at V and 5 bases at J, with 24 bases in the middle. The CDR3 sequence is 18 residues long. The CDR3 nucleotides read TGTGCCAGCAGTTTATACGGAGGAGTGGGGCCCCTGGCGGAGACCCAGTACTTC. It is translated as CASSLYGGVGPLAETQYF.

This rearrangement joins TRBV4-3 to TRBJ2-4; D is undetermined. V lost 1 base, J lost 7 bases, and 11 bases lay in between. Germline lookup yields CDR1 LGHNA and CDR2 YSLEER. This CDR3 region has 14 residues. CDR3: CASSQGFGQNIQYF. CDR3 bases: TGCGCCAGCAGCCAAGGGTTTGGGCAGAACATTCAGTACTTC.

As concerns this clonotype: A single base separates this from a much larger clone, so it may be a read error. The chain combines TRBV4-3 with TRBJ2-2; 13 nucleotides align to TRBD2. Germline V gene data show CDR1 as LGHNA and CDR2 as YSLEER. The CDR3 is made up of 16 amino acids. The CDR3 loop reads CASSQELAGGTGERFF. The CDR3 bases are TGCGCCAGCAGCCAAGAACTAGCGGGAGGGACCGGGGAGCGGTTTTTT.